This T cell receptor beta chain originates from a study of blood T cell repertoires in COVID-19. Original processing notes: The authors estimated nucleated cell counts from reference gene primer amplification. The method was immunoSEQ multiplex PCR; TCRdb's version includes in-frame clones alone and lacks a portion of them. The V and J calls and clone size were taken over from that table, and D and trimming were inferred from the DNA. The table has 200,000 to 250,000 clones, about 86% seen once. Germline CDR1 SGHRS, CDR2 YFSETQ. J was trimmed by 2 bases and V by 2 bases; bases with no gene match: 2. There are 14 residues in the CDR3.

The genes are TRBV5-1 and TRBJ1-2, with 8 bases matching TRBD1. Material for sequencing was peripheral blood. This TCR came from a woman between 55 and 75 years old with acute or convalescent COVID-19. The CDR3, as DNA: TGCGCCAGCAGCTTCACAGGGGGAAACTATGGCTACACCTTC. Residues: CASSFTGGNYGYTF.